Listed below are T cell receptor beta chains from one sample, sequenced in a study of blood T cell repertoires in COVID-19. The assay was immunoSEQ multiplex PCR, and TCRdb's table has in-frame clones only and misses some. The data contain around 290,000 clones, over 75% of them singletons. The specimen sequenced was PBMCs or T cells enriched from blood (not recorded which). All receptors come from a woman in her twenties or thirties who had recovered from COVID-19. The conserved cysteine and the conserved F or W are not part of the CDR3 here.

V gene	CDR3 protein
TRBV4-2	ASSQADSSGANVLT
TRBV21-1	ASSNAGTPPPYEQY
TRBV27	ATRDRADYSNQPQH
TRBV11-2	ASSLNTLGTDTQY
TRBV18	ASSPTPGQGNYEQY
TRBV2	ASSEGTASNQPQH
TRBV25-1	ASSGGWGANYGYT
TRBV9	ASLSTNTGELF
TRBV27	ASSPSVSGRGIQY
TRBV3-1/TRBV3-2	ASSQETEQGFAYNEQF
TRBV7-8	ASSLADRVGSYEQY
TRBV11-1	ASSLGAGGIYEQF
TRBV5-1	ASSPNRDYRDTQY
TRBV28	ASRGGGDYGYT
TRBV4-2	ASSQEPGYEQY
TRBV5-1	ASSLWDRGANINGYT
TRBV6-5	ATETPLNTEAF
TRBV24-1	ATSDLKREGRETQY
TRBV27	ASTDRGQRNSPLH
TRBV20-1	SASDPISYEQY
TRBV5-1	ASSSGQGSYEQY
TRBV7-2	ASSALAGGVYYGYT
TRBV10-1	ASSLDREFGYT
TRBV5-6	ASSTGQAISGANVLT
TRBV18	ASSPNLGQLTGELF
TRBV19	ASSILKGGNQPQH
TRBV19	ASSPTRPNEQF